Given below is one TCR beta chain in context. Its antigen is not known. TCRdb's table, derived via immunoSEQ multiplex PCR, lists solely in-frame clones and lacks some. The profile shows about 96,000 clones, about 80% of them singletons. This specimen belongs to a study of memory CD4+ T cells and cytomegalovirus serostatus. Study as a whole: Donors were healthy Belgian adults, several CMV seropositive and 20 to 30 seronegative.

Single viable CD3+CD4+CD8-CD45RO+ cells were sorted as the memory CD4+ T cells. Serum IgG to CMV pp150, pp28, p38 and p52 defined serostatus. Looked up from germline, CDR1 is LNHDA and CDR2 is SQIVND (reference sequence). The CDR3 runs to 17 residues. Trimming cost V 3 bases and J 0 bases; bases outside gene matches: 4. Whole-study findings and limits: The CMV-associated TCR signature appears largely within the CD4+ memory repertoire.

The source is an adult in good health and CMV-seropositive. The sequenced sample was memory CD4+ T cells from blood. The chain employs TRBV19 and TRBJ2-1; 11 bases align to TRBD2. The CDR3 DNA sequence: TGTGCCAGTAGTATTCTAGCGGGAGGAGGCTCCTACAATGAGCAGTTCTTC. This codes for CASSILAGGGSYNEQFF.